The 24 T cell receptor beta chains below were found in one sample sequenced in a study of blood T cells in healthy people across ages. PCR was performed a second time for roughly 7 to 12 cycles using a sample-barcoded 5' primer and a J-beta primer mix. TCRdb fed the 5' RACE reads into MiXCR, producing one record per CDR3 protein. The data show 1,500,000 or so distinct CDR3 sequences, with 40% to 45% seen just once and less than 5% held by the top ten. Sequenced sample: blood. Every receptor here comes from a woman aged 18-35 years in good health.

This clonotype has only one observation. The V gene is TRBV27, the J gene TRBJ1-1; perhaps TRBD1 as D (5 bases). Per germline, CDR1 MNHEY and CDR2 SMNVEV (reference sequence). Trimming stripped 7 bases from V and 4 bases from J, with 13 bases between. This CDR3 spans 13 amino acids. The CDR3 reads CASIQGAGTEAFF. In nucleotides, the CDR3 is TGTGCCAGCATCCAGGGCGCCGGCACTGAAGCTTTCTTT.

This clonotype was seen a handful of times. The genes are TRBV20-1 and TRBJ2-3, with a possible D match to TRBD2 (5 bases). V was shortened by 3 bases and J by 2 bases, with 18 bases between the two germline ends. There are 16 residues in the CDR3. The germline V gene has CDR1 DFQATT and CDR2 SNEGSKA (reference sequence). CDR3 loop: CSARGLQRGYTDTQYF. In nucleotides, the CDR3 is TGCAGTGCTAGGGGTCTCCAACGGGGATACACAGATACGCAGTATTTT.

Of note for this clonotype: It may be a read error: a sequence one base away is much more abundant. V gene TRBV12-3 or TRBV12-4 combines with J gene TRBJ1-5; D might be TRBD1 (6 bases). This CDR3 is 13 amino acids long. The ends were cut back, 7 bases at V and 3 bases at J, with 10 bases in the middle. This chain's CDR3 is CASTPGANQPQHF. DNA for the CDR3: TGTGCCAGCACCCCAGGGGCCAATCAGCCCCAGCATTTT.

CDR3 amino acids: CSAGVGVTSTDTQYF. The CDR3 bases are TGCAGTGCTGGGGTGGGGGTGACTAGCACAGATACGCAGTATTTT. The V gene is TRBV20-1, the J gene TRBJ2-3; D is tentatively TRBD1 or TRBD2 (5 bases each). The CDR3 is 15 residues long. CDR1 is DFQATT, CDR2 SNEGSKA, per germline (reference sequence). V was pared by 5 bases and J by 0 bases, with 15 bases between.

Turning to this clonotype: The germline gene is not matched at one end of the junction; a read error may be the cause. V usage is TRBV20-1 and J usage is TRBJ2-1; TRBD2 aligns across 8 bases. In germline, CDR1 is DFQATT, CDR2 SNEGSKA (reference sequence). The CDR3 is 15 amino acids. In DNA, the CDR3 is TGCAGTGCTAGTGACGGGAGGGCCTCCCACAATGAGCAGTTCTTC. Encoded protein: CSASDGRASHNEQFF.

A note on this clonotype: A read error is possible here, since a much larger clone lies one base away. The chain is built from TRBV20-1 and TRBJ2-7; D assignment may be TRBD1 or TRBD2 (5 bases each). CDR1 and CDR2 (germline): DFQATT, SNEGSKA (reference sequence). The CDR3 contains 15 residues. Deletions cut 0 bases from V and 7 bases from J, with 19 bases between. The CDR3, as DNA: TGCAGTGCTAGAGATAAACAGGACTTCTACAATGAGCAGTACTTC. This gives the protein CSARDKQDFYNEQYF.

CDR3 residues: CSASSSGGAYEQYF. The CDR3 nucleotides are TGCAGTGCTAGTTCTAGCGGGGGGGCTTACGAGCAGTACTTC. This chain joins TRBV20-1 and TRBJ2-7; 12 bases match TRBD2. CDR1 is DFQATT and CDR2 is SNEGSKA in the germline V gene (reference sequence). This CDR3 has 14 amino acids. With 3 bases clipped from V and 4 bases from J, the junction kept 4 bases outside the gene matches.

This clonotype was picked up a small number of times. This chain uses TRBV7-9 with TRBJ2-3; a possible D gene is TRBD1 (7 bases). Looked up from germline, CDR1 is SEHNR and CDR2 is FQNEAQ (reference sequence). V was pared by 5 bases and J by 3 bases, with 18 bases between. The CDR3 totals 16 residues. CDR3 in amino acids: CASSTVQGRITDTQYF. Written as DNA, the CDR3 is TGTGCCAGCAGCACCGTACAGGGGAGGATTACAGATACGCAGTATTTT.

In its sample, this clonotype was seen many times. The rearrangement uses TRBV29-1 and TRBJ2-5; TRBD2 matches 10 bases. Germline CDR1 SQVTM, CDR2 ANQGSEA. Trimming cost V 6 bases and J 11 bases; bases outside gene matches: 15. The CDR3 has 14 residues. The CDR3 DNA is TGCAGCGTACAAGCGGGAGGGTTGTACAATGAGCAGTACTTC. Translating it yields CSVQAGGLYNEQYF.

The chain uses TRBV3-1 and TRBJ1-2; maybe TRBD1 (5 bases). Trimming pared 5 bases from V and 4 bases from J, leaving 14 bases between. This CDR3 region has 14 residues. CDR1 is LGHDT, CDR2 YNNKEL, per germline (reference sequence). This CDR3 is CASSARDGIYGYTF. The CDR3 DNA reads TGTGCCAGCAGCGCTCGGGACGGAATCTATGGCTACACCTTC.

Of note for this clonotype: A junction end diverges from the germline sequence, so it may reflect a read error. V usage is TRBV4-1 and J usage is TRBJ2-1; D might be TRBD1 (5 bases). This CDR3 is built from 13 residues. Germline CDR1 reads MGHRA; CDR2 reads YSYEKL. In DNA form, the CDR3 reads TGCGCCAGAAGCCAAGGGGCCGACAATGAGCAGTTCTTC. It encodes CARSQGADNEQFF.

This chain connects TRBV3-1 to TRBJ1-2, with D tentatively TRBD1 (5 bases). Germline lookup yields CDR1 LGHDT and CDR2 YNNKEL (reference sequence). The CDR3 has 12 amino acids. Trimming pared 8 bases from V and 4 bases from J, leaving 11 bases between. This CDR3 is CASGNQGYGYTF. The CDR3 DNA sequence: TGTGCCAGCGGCAACCAGGGCTATGGCTACACCTTC.

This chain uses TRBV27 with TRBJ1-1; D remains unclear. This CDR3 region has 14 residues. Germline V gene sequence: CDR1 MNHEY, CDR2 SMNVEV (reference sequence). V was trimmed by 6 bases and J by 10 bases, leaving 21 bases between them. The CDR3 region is CASSRPGLKWGAFF. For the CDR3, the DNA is TGTGCCAGCAGCCGCCCGGGCCTAAAGTGGGGAGCTTTCTTT.

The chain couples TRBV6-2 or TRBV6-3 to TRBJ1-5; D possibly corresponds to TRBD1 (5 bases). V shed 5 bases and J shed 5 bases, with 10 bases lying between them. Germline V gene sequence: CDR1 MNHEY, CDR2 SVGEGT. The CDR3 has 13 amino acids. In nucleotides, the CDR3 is TGTGCCAGCAGTGGGACGAAGGATCAGCCCCAGCATTTT. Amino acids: CASSGTKDQPQHF.

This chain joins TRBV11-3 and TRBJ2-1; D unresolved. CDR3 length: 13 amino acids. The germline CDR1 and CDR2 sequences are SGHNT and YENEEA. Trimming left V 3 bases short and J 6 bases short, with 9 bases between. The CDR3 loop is CASSFGWGNEQFF. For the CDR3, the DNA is TGTGCCAGCAGCTTCGGATGGGGCAATGAGCAGTTCTTC.

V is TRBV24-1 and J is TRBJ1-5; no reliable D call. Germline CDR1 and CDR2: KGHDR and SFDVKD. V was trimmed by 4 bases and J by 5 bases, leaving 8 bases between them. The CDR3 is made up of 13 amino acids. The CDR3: CATSDRRHQPQHF. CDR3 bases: TGTGCCACCAGTGACCGGCGCCATCAGCCCCAGCATTTT.

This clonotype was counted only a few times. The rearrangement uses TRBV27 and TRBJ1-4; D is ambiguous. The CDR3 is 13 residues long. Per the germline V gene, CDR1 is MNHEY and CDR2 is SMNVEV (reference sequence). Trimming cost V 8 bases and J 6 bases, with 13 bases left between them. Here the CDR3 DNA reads TGTGCCAGCGGGCAACGAGGATATGAAAAACTGTTTTTT. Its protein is CASGQRGYEKLFF.

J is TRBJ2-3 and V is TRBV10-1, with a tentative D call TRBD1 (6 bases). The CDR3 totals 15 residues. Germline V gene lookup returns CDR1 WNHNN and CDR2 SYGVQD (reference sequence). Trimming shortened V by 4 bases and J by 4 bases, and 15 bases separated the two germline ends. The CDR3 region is CASSGRQQGADTQYF. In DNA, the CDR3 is TGCGCCAGCAGTGGCCGTCAACAGGGCGCAGATACGCAGTATTTT.

CDR3 region: CASSPIGGDYNEQFF. The CDR3 nucleotides read TGTGCCAGCAGTCCTATTGGGGGCGACTACAATGAGCAGTTCTTC. The chain is built from TRBV27 and TRBJ2-1; D perhaps matches TRBD1 (6 bases). Between the trimmed V and J ends, which lost 5 bases and 3 bases, there was a span of 14 bases. The CDR3 is 15 residues long. Germline V gene lookup returns CDR1 MNHEY and CDR2 SMNVEV (reference sequence).

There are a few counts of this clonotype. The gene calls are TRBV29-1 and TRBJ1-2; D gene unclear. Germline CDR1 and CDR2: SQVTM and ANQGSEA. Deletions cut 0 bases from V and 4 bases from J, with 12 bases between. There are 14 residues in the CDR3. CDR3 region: CSVEDPWPLYGYTF. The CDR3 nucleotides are TGCAGCGTTGAAGATCCTTGGCCCCTCTATGGCTACACCTTC.

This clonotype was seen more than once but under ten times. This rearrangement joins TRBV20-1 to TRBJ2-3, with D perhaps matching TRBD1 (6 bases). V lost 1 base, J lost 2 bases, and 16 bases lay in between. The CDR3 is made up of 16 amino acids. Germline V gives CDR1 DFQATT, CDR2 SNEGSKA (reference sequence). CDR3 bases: TGCAGTGCTAGAGTTGAGAGGGCAGGGGACACAGATACGCAGTATTTT. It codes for CSARVERAGDTDTQYF.

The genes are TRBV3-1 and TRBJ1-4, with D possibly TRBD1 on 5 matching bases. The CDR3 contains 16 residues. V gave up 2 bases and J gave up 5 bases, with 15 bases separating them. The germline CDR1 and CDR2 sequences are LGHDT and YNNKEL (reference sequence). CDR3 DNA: TGTGCCAGCAGCCAAAATAACAGGACGGGGAATGAAAAACTGTTTTTT. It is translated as CASSQNNRTGNEKLFF.

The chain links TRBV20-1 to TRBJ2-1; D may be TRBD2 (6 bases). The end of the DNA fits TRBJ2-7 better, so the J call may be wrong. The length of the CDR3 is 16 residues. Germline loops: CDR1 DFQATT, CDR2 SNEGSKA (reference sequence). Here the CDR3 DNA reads TGCAGTGCTAGAGATCCGCTAGCGCACTCCTACAATGAGCAGTACTTC. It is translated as CSARDPLAHSYNEQYF.

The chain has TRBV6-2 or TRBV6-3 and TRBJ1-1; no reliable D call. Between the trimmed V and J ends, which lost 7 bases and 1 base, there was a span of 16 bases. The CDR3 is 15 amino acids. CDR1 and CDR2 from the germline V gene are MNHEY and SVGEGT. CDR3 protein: CASTNPPGRNTEAFF. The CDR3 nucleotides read TGTGCCAGCACTAACCCCCCGGGGAGGAACACTGAAGCTTTCTTT.